Below are 25 T cell receptor beta chains sequenced from a single sample in a study of cytomegalovirus exposure and HLA in healthy donors. In the PCR, 60 Vbeta and 13 Jbeta primers were used. Assay: immunoSEQ multiplex PCR; the TCRdb copy retains only in-frame clones and omits some. The table has about 110,000 clones, roughly 82% seen once. Sequenced input: PBMCs. All receptors derive from a man aged 25 to 40 in good health and CMV-seropositive.

This rearrangement joins TRBV11-2 to TRBJ1-1; 7 nucleotides match TRBD1. Germline trimming cut 4 bases from V and 2 bases from J; bases unmatched to any gene: 7. The CDR3 runs to 15 residues. Germline V lookup: CDR1 SGHAT, CDR2 FQNNGV. As DNA, the CDR3 is TGTGCCAGCAGCTCGCTTCACAGGGGTAACACTGAAGCTTTCTTT. Its protein product is CASSSLHRGNTEAFF.

In its sample, this clone ranks as medium-sized. V usage is TRBV5-1 and J usage is TRBJ2-1, with D tentatively TRBD2 (6 bases). This CDR3 is built from 15 residues. Germline CDR1 and CDR2: SGHRS and YFSETQ. V was pared by 4 bases and J by 8 bases, with 19 bases between. CDR3 amino acids: CASSGELASYHEQFF. CDR3 coding DNA: TGCGCCAGCAGCGGAGAACTAGCATCGTACCATGAGCAGTTCTTC.

This clone is a singleton in its sample. The rearrangement links TRBV5-1 to TRBJ2-2; D uncertain. The CDR3 length is 13 residues. With 0 bases removed from V and 5 bases from J, the gap between germline ends came to 5 bases. The germline CDR1 and CDR2 sequences are SGHRS and YFSETQ. For the CDR3, the DNA is TGCGCCAGCAGCTTGGTTTCAACCGGGGAGCTGTTTTTT. Its protein is CASSLVSTGELFF.

This clone has a handful of counts. The chain is built from TRBV9 and TRBJ2-3, with D perhaps matching TRBD2 (7 bases). V shed 2 bases and J shed 0 bases, with 16 bases lying between them. This CDR3 spans 17 amino acids. The V gene's germline CDR1 is SGDLS and CDR2 YYNGEE. The CDR3 bases are TGTGCCAGCAGCGTCCAGGGGCTAGCGGCAAGCACAGATACGCAGTATTTT. Amino acids: CASSVQGLAASTDTQYF.

To note about this clone: A junction boundary mismatches the germline segment, possibly from a read error. V usage is TRBV6-5 and J usage is TRBJ1-4, with D possibly TRBD1 on 5 matching bases. Germline V gene sequence: CDR1 MNHEY, CDR2 SVGAGI. The CDR3 contains 11 residues. CDR3 in DNA: TGTGCCAGCGGACCCTTTGCGGGACGGATTTTT. It encodes CASGPFAGRIF.

The chain is built from TRBV4-1 and TRBJ2-5, with 8 bases aligning to TRBD2. This CDR3 spans 16 amino acids. J was trimmed by 3 bases and V by 1 base; bases with no gene match: 7. The germline V gene encodes CDR1 MGHRA and CDR2 YSYEKL. The CDR3 region is CASSQVPRAGEETQYF. In nucleotides, the CDR3 is TGCGCCAGCAGCCAAGTTCCAAGAGCGGGGGAAGAGACCCAGTACTTC.

The genes are TRBV13 and TRBJ2-7; no definite D call. CDR3 length equals 15 residues. Germline-derived CDR1 and CDR2 are PRHDT and FYEKMQ (reference sequence). Trimming cost V 3 bases and J 0 bases, with 12 bases left between them. CDR3 bases: TGTGCCAGCAGCTTGTTCGGAGAGAGCTCCTACGAGCAGTACTTC. It is translated as CASSLFGESSYEQYF.

The CDR3 is CASTVQGGVYEQYF. CDR3 nucleotides: TGTGCCAGTACCGTACAGGGGGGGGTCTACGAGCAGTACTTC. This chain links TRBV19 with TRBJ2-7; possibly TRBD1 for D (8 bases). Between the trimmed V and J ends, which lost 7 bases and 3 bases, there was a span of 16 bases. The germline gives CDR1 LNHDA, CDR2 SQIVND (reference sequence). The CDR3 loop spans 14 amino acids.

J is TRBJ2-4 and V is TRBV1; TRBD2 was called by the table and not checked on the DNA. TRBV1 is tagged as a pseudogene. The CDR3 spans 20 residues. CDR3 sequence reads: CTSSQDLAGASGVAKNIQYF. The CDR3 DNA follows: TGCACCAGCAGCCAAGATCTAGCGGGGGCCTCTGGGGTAGCCAAAAACATTCAGTACTTC.

This clone has a single count. The CDR3 DNA follows: TGTGCCAGCAGCCCACAGGACAGTACTAACTATGGCTACACCTTC. Amino acids: CASSPQDSTNYGYTF. V and J are TRBV7-9 and TRBJ1-2, with a weak D call TRBD1 (6 bases). Trimming left V 5 bases short and J 0 bases short, with 13 bases between. Germline CDR1 is SEHNR and CDR2 is FQNEAQ (reference sequence). This CDR3 has 15 residues.

The V call is TRBV5-4, the J call TRBJ1-2, with TRBD1 matching 7 bases. This CDR3 comprises 16 residues. V shed 0 bases and J 4 bases; nucleotides not matched to a gene: 9. Germline loops: CDR1 SGHNT, CDR2 YYREEE (reference sequence). CDR3 region: CASSLVGDRDSYGYTF. CDR3 bases: TGTGCCAGCAGCTTGGTTGGGGACAGAGATAGCTATGGCTACACCTTC. Full variable domain (missing parts from reference TRBV5-4 and TRBJ1-2): ETGVTQSPTHLIKTRGQQVTLRCSSQSGHNTVSWYQQALGQGPQFIFQYYREEENGRGNFPPRFSGLQFPNYSSELNVNALELDDSALYLCASSLVGDRDSYGYTFGSGTRLTVV.

The rearrangement uses TRBV19 and TRBJ1-2; 11 bases are a match to TRBD1. Germline trimming cut 9 bases from V and 8 bases from J; bases unmatched to any gene: 11. Germline values: CDR1 LNHDA, CDR2 SQIVND (reference sequence). The CDR3 is made up of 14 amino acids. Here the CDR3 DNA reads TGTGCCAGCATAAGGACAGGGGGCGGGGACGGCTACACCTTC. Residues: CASIRTGGGDGYTF.

This clone turned up a few times. The chain links TRBV5-4 to TRBJ1-2, with 7 bases lining up with TRBD1. This CDR3 has 14 residues. V lost 4 bases to trimming and J lost 4 bases; unmatched junction nucleotides: 7. Germline values: CDR1 SGHNT, CDR2 YYREEE (reference sequence). CDR3 loop: CASSRTGQAYGYTF. The CDR3 DNA follows: TGTGCCAGCAGCCGAACCGGACAGGCCTATGGCTACACCTTC.

The genes are TRBV5-4 and TRBJ1-2, with TRBD1 matching 7 bases. The CDR3 covers 15 residues. Germline CDR1 and CDR2: SGHNT and YYREEE (reference sequence). V was pared by 1 base and J by 8 bases, with 11 bases of the junction left unmatched. The DNA for the CDR3 is TGTGCCAGCAGCTTGTATCCGACAGGGACGAGGGGCTACACCTTC. It specifies CASSLYPTGTRGYTF.

The chain has TRBV6-1 and TRBJ1-3; D gene ambiguous. Trimming took 0 bases from V and 0 from J, leaving 6 bases between them. The germline V gene encodes CDR1 MNHNS and CDR2 SASEGT. This CDR3 region has 15 residues. CDR3: CASSEARVSGNTIYF. In nucleotides, the CDR3 is TGTGCCAGCAGTGAAGCGAGGGTCTCTGGAAACACCATATATTTT.

The chain uses TRBV18 and TRBJ1-2; D call uncertain. The CDR3 loop spans 13 amino acids. Germline CDR1 KGHSH, CDR2 LQKENI. Trimming pared 1 base from V and 6 bases from J, leaving 9 bases between. This chain's CDR3 is CASSPRGQDGYTF. The CDR3 nucleotides read TGTGCCAGCTCACCACGTGGCCAAGATGGCTACACCTTC.

The V call is TRBV7-9, the J call TRBJ1-3, with D perhaps TRBD1 (5 bases). V dropped 6 bases and J dropped 1 base, with 7 bases sitting between them. Germline CDR1 and CDR2: SEHNR and FQNEAQ (reference sequence). The CDR3 length is 13 residues. CDR3 residues: CASSPGSGNTIYF. DNA of the CDR3: TGTGCCAGCAGTCCAGGGTCTGGAAACACCATATATTTT.

The chain recombines TRBV6-1 with TRBJ2-5; the match to TRBD2 covers 13 bases. This CDR3 has 15 amino acids. CDR1 and CDR2 (germline): MNHNS, SASEGT. With 2 bases clipped from V and 5 bases from J, the junction kept 2 bases outside the gene matches. CDR3 coding DNA: TGTGCCAGCAGTGAAACTAGCGGGGGGGCGGAGACCCAGTACTTC. This translates into CASSETSGGAETQYF.

Turning to this clone: A read error may produce the germline difference seen at one junction end. The chain has TRBV6-1 and TRBJ2-6, with 11 bases that match TRBD1. The CDR3 is 15 amino acids. The germline CDR1 and CDR2 sequences are MNHNS and SASEGT. The chain's CDR3 is CATGQGASGANGLTF. For the CDR3, the DNA is TGTGCCACCGGACAGGGGGCGTCTGGGGCCAACGGCCTGACTTTC.

J is TRBJ1-2 and V is TRBV9; no clear D gene. Germline CDR1 and CDR2: SGDLS and YYNGEE. This CDR3 comprises 14 residues. With 2 bases removed from V and 7 bases from J, the gap between germline ends came to 15 bases. This CDR3 is CASSVTHSGVGYTF. The CDR3 coding sequence is TGTGCCAGCAGCGTCACCCACAGTGGCGTTGGCTACACCTTC.

This rearrangement joins TRBV9 to TRBJ2-2; TRBD2 agrees at 8 bases. CDR3 length equals 17 residues. CDR1 is SGDLS and CDR2 is YYNGEE in the germline V gene. Germline trimming cut 3 bases from V and 0 bases from J; bases unmatched to any gene: 7. The CDR3, as DNA: TGTGCCAGCAGCGCCCTCCTTAGCGGGGCGAACACCGGGGAGCTGTTTTTT. It codes for CASSALLSGANTGELFF.

The chain is built from TRBV27 and TRBJ2-7; 9 positions agree with TRBD1. Germline trimming cut 5 bases from V and 5 bases from J; bases unmatched to any gene: 7. Per germline, CDR1 MNHEY and CDR2 SMNVEV (reference sequence). The CDR3 consists of 14 residues. CDR3 coding DNA: TGTGCCAGCAGTACAAGGACAGGGGTGCACGAGCAGTACTTC. Encoded protein: CASSTRTGVHEQYF.

This clone was observed a handful of times. The chain has TRBV4-2 and TRBJ1-4, with TRBD1 matching 7 bases. This CDR3 contains 17 residues. Germline V gives CDR1 LGHNA, CDR2 YNFKEQ. The J segment lost 3 bases and the V segment lost 0 bases, leaving 7 bases of the junction unmatched. CDR3 sequence: CASSQDLGGRSNEKLFF. The CDR3 DNA reads as TGTGCCAGCAGCCAAGATCTAGGGGGCAGGTCTAATGAAAAACTGTTTTTT.

This clone was counted a few times. The J gene is TRBJ1-2, the V gene TRBV6-1, with TRBD1 matching over 9 bases. This CDR3 spans 14 amino acids. The germline gives CDR1 MNHNS, CDR2 SASEGT. Trimming took 6 bases from V and 6 from J; bases not matched to a gene: 8. The CDR3 region has the DNA TGTGCCAGCAGGGCCGGGACAGGGCCCCATGGCTACACCTTC. This sequence encodes CASRAGTGPHGYTF.

CDR3 residues: CASSAPDRKGRTQYF. The CDR3 DNA follows: TGTGCCAGTAGCGCTCCCGACAGGAAAGGAAGGACCCAGTACTTC. The genes are TRBV19 and TRBJ2-5; D is perhaps TRBD1 (6 bases). The germline V gene has CDR1 LNHDA and CDR2 SQIVND (reference sequence). This CDR3 contains 15 residues. V was trimmed by 6 bases and J by 7 bases, leaving 21 bases between them.